This T cell receptor beta chain was sequenced for a study of blood T cell repertoires in COVID-19. Clones were read by immunoSEQ multiplex PCR, and TCRdb kept only the in-frame ones, dropping some. Found here are roughly 170,000 clones, around 80% of them singletons; the top ten hold roughly 6.3%. The V segment lost 3 bases and the J segment 1 base; nucleotides outside the gene matches: 3. The CDR3 is 16 residues long. Germline V gene sequence: CDR1 SGHDN, CDR2 FVKESK. The chain is built from TRBV14 and TRBJ2-2; 9 bases line up with TRBD2. The sample comprised peripheral blood. This clonotype originated in a human donor in a cohort sampled during active COVID-19. The CDR3 bases are TGTGCCAGCAGCCAGGTAGCGGGGGTGAACACCGGGGAGCTGTTTTTT. This sequence encodes CASSQVAGVNTGELFF.